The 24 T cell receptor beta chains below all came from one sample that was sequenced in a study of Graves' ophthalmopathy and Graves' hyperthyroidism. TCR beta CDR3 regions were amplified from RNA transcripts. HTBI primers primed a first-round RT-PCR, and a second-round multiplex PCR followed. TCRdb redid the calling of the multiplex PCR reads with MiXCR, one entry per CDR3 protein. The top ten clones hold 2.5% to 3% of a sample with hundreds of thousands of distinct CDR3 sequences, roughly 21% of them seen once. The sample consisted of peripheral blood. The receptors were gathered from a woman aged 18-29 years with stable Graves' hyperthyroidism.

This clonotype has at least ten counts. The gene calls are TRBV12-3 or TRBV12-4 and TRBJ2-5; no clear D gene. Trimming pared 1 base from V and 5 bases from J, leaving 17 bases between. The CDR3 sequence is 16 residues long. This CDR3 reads CASSLEMGPLKETQYF. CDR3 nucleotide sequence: TGTGCCAGCAGTTTAGAGATGGGCCCTCTCAAGGAGACCCAGTACTTC.

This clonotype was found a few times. CDR3 protein: CASSPGQTPSYEQYF. The CDR3 region has the DNA TGTGCCAGCTCACCAGGACAGACCCCCTCCTACGAGCAGTACTTC. The chain uses TRBV18 and TRBJ2-7; a possible D gene is TRBD1 (6 bases). Trimming left V 2 bases short and J 0 bases short, with 11 bases between. The V gene's germline CDR1 is KGHSH and CDR2 LQKENI. The CDR3 extends over 15 amino acids.

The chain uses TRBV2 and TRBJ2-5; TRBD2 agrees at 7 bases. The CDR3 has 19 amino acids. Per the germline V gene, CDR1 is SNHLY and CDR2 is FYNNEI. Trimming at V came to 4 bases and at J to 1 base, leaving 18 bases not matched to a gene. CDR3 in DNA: TGTGCCAGCAGTGCCCGGAAGAGCTCCGGGAGGACCCTCCAAGAGACCCAGTACTTC. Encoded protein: CASSARKSSGRTLQETQYF.

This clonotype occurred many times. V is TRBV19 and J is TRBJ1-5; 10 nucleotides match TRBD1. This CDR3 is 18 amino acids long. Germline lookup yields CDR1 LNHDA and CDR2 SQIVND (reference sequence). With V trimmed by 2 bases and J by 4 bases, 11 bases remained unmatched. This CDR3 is CASSIRGLGQGSNQPQHF. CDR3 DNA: TGTGCCAGTAGTATAAGGGGTCTGGGACAGGGGTCTAATCAGCCCCAGCATTTT.

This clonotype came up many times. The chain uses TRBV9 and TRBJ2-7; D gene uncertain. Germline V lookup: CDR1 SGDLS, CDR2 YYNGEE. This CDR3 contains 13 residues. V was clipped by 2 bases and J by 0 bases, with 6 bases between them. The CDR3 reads CASSVASSYEQYF. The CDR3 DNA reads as TGTGCCAGCAGCGTGGCCAGCTCCTACGAGCAGTACTTC.

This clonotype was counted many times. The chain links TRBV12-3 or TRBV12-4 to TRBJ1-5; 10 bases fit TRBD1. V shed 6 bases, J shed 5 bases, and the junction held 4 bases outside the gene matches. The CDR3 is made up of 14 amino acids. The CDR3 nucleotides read TGTGCCAGCAGGAGGACAGGGGGGTATCAGCCCCAGCATTTT. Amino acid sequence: CASRRTGGYQPQHF.

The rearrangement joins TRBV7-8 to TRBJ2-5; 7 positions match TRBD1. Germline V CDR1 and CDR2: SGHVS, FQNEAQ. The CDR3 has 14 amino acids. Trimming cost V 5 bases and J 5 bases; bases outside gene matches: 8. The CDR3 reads CASSLKGAYETQYF. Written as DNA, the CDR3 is TGTGCCAGCAGCCTTAAGGGGGCCTACGAGACCCAGTACTTC.

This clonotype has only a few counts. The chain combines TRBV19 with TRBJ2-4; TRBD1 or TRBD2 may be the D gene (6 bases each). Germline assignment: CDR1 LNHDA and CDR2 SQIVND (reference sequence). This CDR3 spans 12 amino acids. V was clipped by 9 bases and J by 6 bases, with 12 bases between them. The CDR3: CASATGANIQYF. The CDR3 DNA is TGTGCCAGCGCAACGGGGGCAAACATTCAGTACTTC.

CDR3 DNA: TGCAGTGCTAGATTGGAGGGGGGCGACACTGAAGCTTTCTTT. This encodes CSARLEGGDTEAFF. The chain recombines TRBV20-1 with TRBJ1-1; maybe TRBD1 (6 bases). The V and J ends lost 2 bases and 3 bases respectively, with 13 bases between them. Per the germline V gene, CDR1 is DFQATT and CDR2 is SNEGSKA (reference sequence). The CDR3 has 14 amino acids.

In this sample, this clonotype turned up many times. CDR3 coding DNA: TGTGCCAGCAGCTCGCTTGGGACAGGGAATCAAGAGACCCAGTACTTC. Amino acids: CASSSLGTGNQETQYF. The rearrangement uses TRBV11-2 and TRBJ2-5; 9 bases agree with TRBD1. V was clipped by 4 bases and J by 2 bases; unmatched bases: 8. Germline V CDR1 and CDR2: SGHAT, FQNNGV. CDR3 length: 16 residues.

CDR3 in DNA: TGCAGCGCCTCCGGGACAGGGGGCCACGAGCAGTACTTC. Amino acids: CSASGTGGHEQYF. The genes are TRBV29-1 and TRBJ2-7; TRBD1 matches at 12 bases. Germline values: CDR1 SQVTM, CDR2 ANQGSEA. CDR3 length: 13 amino acids. V shed 7 bases, J shed 5 bases, and the junction held 6 bases outside the gene matches.

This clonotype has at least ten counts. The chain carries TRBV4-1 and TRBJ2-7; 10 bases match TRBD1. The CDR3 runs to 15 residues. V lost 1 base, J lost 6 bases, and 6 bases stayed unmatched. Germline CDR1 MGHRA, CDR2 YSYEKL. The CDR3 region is CASSQGTGGWSEQYF. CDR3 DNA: TGCGCCAGCAGCCAAGGGACAGGGGGATGGTCCGAGCAGTACTTC.

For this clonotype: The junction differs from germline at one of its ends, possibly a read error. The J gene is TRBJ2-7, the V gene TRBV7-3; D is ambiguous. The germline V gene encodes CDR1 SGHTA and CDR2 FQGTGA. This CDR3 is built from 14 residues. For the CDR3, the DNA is TGTGCCAGCAGCTTAGGGATAGGGAAGTACGATCAGTACTTC. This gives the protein CASSLGIGKYDQYF.

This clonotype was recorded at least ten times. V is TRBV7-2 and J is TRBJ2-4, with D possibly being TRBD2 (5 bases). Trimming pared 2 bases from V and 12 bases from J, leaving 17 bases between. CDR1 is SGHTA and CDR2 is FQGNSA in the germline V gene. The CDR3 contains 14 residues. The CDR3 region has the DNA TGTGCCAGCAGCTTATTTCAGGACTCAAGGGCTCAGTACTTC. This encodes CASSLFQDSRAQYF.

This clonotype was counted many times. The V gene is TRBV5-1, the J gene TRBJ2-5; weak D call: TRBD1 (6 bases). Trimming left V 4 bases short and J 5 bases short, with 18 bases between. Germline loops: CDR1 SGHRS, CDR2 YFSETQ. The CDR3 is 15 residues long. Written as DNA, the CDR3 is TGCGCCAGCAGCCAGCGGACAGACGATATGGAGACCCAGTACTTC. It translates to CASSQRTDDMETQYF.

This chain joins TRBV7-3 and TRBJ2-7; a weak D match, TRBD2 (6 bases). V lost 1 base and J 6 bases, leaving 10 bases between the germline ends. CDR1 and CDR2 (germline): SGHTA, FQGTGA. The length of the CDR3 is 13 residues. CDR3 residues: CASSLNGGREQYF. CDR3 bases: TGTGCCAGCAGCTTAAACGGGGGTCGCGAGCAGTACTTC.

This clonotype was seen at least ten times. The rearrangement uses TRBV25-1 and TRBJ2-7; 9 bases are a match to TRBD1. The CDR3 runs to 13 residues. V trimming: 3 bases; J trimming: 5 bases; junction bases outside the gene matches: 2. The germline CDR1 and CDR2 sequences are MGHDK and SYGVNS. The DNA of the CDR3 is TGTGCCAGCAGTGAGGACAGGGGCCACGAGCAGTACTTC. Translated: CASSEDRGHEQYF.

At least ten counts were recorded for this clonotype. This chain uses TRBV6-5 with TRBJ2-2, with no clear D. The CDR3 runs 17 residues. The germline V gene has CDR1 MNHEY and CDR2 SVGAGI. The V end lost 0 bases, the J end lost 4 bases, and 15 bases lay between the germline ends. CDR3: CASSYSSGPLRTGELFF. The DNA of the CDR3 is TGTGCCAGCAGTTACTCCTCCGGGCCCCTCCGCACCGGGGAGCTGTTTTTT.

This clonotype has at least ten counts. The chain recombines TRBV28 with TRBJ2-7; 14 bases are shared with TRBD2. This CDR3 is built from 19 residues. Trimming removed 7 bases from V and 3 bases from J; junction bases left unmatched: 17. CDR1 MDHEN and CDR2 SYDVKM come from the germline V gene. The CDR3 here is CASTGRGVGLAGEVYEQYF. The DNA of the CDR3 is TGTGCCAGCACCGGGCGGGGTGTGGGACTAGCGGGGGAAGTCTACGAGCAGTACTTC.

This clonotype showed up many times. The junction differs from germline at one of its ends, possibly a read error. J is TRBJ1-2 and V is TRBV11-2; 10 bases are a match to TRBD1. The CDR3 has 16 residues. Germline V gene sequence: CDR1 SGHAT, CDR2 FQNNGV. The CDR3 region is CASSLGTGESYYGCTF. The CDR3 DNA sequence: TGTGCCAGCAGCTTGGGGACAGGGGAGAGTTACTATGGCTGCACCTTC.

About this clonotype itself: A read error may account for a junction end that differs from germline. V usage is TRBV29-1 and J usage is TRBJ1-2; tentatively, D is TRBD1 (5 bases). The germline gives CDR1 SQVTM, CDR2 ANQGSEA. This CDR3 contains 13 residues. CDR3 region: CSVEGVRTYGYTF. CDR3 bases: TGCAGCGTTGAGGGGGTGAGGACGTATGGTTACACCTTC. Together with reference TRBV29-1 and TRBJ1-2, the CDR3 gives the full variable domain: SAVISQKPSRDICQRGTSLTIQCQVDSQVTMMFWYRQQPGQSLTLIATANQGSEATYESGFVIDKFPISRPNLTFSTLTVSNMSPEDSSIYLCSVEGVRTYGYTFGSGTRLTVV.

The CDR3 loop reads CASTTTGKYGYTF. CDR3 in DNA: TGTGCCAGCACCACGACAGGGAAGTATGGCTACACCTTC. The chain is built from TRBV12-3 or TRBV12-4 and TRBJ1-2; 7 bases are a match to TRBD1. The trim removed 7 bases at V and 5 bases at J, leaving 7 bases unmatched. This CDR3 region has 13 residues.

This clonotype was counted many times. The CDR3 here is CASGLAGNYEQYF. The CDR3 nucleotides are TGTGCCAGCGGCCTAGCGGGGAACTACGAGCAGTACTTC. This chain joins TRBV6-2 or TRBV6-3 and TRBJ2-7; the match to TRBD2 covers 9 bases. Germline loops: CDR1 MNHEY, CDR2 SVGEGT. Trimming removed 8 bases from V and 3 bases from J; junction bases left unmatched: 5. The CDR3 contains 13 residues.

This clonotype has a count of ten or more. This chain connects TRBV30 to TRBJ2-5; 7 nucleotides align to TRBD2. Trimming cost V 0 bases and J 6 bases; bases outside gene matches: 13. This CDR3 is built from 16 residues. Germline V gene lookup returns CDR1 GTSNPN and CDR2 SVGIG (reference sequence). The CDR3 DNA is TGTGCCTGGAGTGTACGTGGACGGGGGGTCGAAAAGACCCAGTACTTC. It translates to CAWSVRGRGVEKTQYF.